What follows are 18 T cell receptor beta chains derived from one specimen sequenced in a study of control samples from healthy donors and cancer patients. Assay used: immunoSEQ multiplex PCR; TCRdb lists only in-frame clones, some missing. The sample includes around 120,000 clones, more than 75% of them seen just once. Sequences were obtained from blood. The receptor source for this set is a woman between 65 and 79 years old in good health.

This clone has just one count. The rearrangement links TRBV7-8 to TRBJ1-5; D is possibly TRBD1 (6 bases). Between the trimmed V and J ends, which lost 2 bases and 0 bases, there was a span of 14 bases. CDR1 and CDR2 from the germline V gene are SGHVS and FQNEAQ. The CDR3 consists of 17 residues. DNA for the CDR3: TGTGCCAGCAGCTTATCATACTACAGGGTTAGCAATCAGCCCCAGCATTTT. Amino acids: CASSLSYYRVSNQPQHF.

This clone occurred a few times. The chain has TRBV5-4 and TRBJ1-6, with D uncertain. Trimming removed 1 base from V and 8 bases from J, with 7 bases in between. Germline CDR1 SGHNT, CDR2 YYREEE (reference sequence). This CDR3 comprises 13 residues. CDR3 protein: CASSLNGDSPLHF. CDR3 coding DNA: TGTGCCAGCAGCTTGAACGGCGATTCACCCCTCCACTTT.

Written as DNA, the CDR3 is TGCGCCAGCAGCCAAGATAGCTGGACAGGGGGCAATAGGGAGACCCAGTACTTC. The encoded protein is CASSQDSWTGGNRETQYF. The chain couples TRBV4-1 to TRBJ2-5, with 11 bases lining up with TRBD1. CDR1 is MGHRA and CDR2 is YSYEKL in the germline V gene. The CDR3 has 18 amino acids. V lost 0 bases to trimming and J lost 5 bases; unmatched junction nucleotides: 11.

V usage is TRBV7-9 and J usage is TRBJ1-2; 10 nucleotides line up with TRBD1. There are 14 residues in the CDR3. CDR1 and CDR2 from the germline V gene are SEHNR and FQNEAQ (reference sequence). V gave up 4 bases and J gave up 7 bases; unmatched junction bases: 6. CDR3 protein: CASSSGTGAGGYTF. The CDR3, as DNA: TGTGCCAGCAGCTCCGGGACAGGGGCGGGTGGCTACACCTTC.

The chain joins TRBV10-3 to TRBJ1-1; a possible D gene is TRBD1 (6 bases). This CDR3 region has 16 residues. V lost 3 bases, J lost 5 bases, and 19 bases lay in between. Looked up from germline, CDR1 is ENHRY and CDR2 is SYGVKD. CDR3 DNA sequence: TGTGCCATCAGTGAAGGGGTACGGGGGGCCGGGACTGAAGCTTTCTTT. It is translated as CAISEGVRGAGTEAFF.

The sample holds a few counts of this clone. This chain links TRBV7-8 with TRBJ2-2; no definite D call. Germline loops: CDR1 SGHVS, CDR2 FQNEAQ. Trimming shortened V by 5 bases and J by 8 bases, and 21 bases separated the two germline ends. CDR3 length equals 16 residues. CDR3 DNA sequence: TGTGCCAGCAGCCCCTACGGTCCGGGTATATTTGGGGAGCTGTTTTTT. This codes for CASSPYGPGIFGELFF.

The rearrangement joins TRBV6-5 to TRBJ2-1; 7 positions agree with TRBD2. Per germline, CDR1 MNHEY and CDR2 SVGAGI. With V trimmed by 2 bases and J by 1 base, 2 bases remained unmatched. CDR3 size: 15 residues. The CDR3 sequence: CASSYGGESYNEQFF. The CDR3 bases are TGTGCCAGCAGTTACGGGGGGGAGTCCTACAATGAGCAGTTCTTC.

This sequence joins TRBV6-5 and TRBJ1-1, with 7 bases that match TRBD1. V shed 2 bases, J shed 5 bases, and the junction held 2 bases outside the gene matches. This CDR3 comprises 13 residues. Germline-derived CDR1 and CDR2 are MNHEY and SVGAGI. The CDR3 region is CASSYTGVTEAFF. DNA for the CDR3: TGTGCCAGCAGTTACACAGGGGTAACTGAAGCTTTCTTT.

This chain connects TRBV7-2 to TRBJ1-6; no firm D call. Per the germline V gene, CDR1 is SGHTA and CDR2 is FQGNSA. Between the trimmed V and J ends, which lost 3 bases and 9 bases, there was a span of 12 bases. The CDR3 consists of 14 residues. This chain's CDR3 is CASSFRPLGSPLHF. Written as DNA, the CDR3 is TGTGCCAGCAGCTTCCGGCCGCTAGGTTCACCCCTCCACTTT.

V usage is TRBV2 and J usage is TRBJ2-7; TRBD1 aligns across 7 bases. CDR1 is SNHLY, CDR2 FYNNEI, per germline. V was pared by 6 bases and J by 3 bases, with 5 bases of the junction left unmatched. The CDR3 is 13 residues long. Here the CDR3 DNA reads TGTGCCAGCAGAAGGGGACAGTTCTACGAGCAGTACTTC. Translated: CASRRGQFYEQYF.

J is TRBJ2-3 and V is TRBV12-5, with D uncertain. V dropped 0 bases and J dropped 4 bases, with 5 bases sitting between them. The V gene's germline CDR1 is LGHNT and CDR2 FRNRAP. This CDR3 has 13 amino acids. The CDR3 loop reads CASGLVQSDTQYF. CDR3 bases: TGTGCTAGTGGTTTGGTACAGTCAGATACGCAGTATTTT.

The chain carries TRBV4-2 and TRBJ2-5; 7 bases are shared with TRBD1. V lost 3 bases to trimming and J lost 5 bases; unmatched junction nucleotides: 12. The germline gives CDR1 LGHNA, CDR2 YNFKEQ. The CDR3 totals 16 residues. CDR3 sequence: CASSQDQGTVWETQYF. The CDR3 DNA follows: TGTGCCAGCAGCCAGGATCAAGGGACAGTCTGGGAGACCCAGTACTTC.

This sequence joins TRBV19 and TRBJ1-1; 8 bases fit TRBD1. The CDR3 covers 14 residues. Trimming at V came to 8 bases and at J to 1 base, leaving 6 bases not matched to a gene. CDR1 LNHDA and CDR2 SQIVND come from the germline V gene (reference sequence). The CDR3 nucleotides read TGTGCCAGTTCATCAGGGGGCGCGAACACTGAAGCTTTCTTT. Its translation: CASSSGGANTEAFF.

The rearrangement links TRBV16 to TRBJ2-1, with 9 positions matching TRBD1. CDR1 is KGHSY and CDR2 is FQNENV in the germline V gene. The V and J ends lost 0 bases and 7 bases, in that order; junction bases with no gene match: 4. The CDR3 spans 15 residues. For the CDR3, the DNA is TGTGCCAGCAGCCAATCTTGGGGACAGGGAAATGAGCAGTTCTTC. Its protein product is CASSQSWGQGNEQFF.

The CDR3 DNA is TGTGCCAGCAGCCAAGTAGAGACCCAGTACTTC. Translation: CASSQVETQYF. V is TRBV3-1 (or the pseudogene TRBV3-2) and J is TRBJ2-5; D ambiguous. V lost 1 base to trimming and J lost 4 bases, with 1 base between them. The CDR3 is 11 residues long. Looked up from germline, CDR1 is LGHDT and CDR2 is YNNKEL (reference sequence).

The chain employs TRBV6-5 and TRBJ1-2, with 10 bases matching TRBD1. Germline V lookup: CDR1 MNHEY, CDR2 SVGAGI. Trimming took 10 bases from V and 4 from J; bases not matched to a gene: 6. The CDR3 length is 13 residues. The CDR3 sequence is CAIKTGGSYGYTF. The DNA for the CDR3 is TGTGCCATCAAGACAGGGGGCTCCTATGGCTACACCTTC.

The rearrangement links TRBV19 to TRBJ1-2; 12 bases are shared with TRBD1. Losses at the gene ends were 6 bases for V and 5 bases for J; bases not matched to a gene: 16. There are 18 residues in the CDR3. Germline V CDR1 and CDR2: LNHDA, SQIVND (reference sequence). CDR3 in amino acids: CASRTTPGQGASHYGYTF. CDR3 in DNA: TGTGCCAGTAGAACCACCCCGGGACAGGGGGCCTCTCATTATGGCTACACCTTC.

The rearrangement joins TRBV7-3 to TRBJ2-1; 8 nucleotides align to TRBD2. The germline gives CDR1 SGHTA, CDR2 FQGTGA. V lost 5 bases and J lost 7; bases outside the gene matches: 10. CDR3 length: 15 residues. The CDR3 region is CASSPSGGALNEQFF. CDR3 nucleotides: TGTGCCAGCAGCCCTTCCGGGGGGGCATTGAATGAGCAGTTCTTC. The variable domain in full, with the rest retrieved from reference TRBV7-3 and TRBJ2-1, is GAGVSQTPSNKVTEKGKYVELRCDPISGHTALYWYRQSLGQGPEFLIYFQGTGAADDSGLPNDRFFAVRPEGSVSTLKIQRTERGDSAVYLCASSPSGGALNEQFFGPGTRLTVL.